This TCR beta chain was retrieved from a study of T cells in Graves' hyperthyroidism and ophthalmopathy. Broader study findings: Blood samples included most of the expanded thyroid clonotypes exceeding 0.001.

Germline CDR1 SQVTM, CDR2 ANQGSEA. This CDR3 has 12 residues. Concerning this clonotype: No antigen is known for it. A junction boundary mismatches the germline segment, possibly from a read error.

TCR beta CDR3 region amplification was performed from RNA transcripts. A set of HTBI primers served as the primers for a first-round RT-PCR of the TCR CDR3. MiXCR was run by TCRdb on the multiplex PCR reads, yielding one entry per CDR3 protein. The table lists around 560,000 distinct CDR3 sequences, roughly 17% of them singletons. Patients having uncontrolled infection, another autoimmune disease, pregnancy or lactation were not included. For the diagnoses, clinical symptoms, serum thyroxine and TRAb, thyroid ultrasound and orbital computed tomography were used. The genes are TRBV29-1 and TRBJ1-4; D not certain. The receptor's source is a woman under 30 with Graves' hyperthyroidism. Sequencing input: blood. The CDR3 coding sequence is TGCAGCGTTGGGACGGGAAATGAAGAACTGTTTTTT. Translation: CSVGTGNEELFF.